This TCR beta chain was recorded in a study of T cell responses to AZD1222 COVID-19 vaccine. Study-level points and caveats: Clonal diversity was possibly underestimated, and the donors were mostly white British, with more females.

Germline V gives CDR1 SGHTA, CDR2 FQGNSA. V lost 5 bases and J lost 3, with 19 bases in between. The CDR3 is 17 residues long. Generated by immunoSEQ multiplex PCR, the TCRdb table keeps only in-frame clones and is missing some. The sample carries 170,000 or so clones, 90% recorded once. With regard to this clone: The target antigen is unknown.

The receptor comes from an adult in good health. The input for sequencing was peripheral blood, taken on day 0 of AZD1222 vaccination. The chain combines TRBV7-2 with TRBJ2-2; a weak D match, TRBD2 (7 bases). The CDR3 DNA follows: TGTGCCAGCAGCCCGGGGAGGGGGAATCGGTACACCGGGGAGCTGTTTTTT. This sequence encodes CASSPGRGNRYTGELFF.